These 26 T cell receptor beta chains came from one sample sequenced in a study of T cells in Graves' hyperthyroidism and ophthalmopathy. TCR beta CDR3 region amplification was performed from RNA transcripts. The TCR CDR3 first-round RT-PCR relied on the HTBI primer set. TCRdb recomputed calls from the multiplex PCR reads with MiXCR, one row per CDR3 protein. Found here are about 610,000 distinct CDR3 sequences, around 46% of them singletons; the top ten hold around 7.7%. The source material was peripheral blood or thyroid tissue (not recorded which). These receptor sequences come from a young woman with Graves' hyperthyroidism.

The rearrangement links TRBV9 to TRBJ2-3; a weak D match, TRBD1 (6 bases). V was pared by 5 bases and J by 0 bases, with 10 bases between. The germline V gene has CDR1 SGDLS and CDR2 YYNGEE. The CDR3 extends over 14 amino acids. The CDR3 DNA follows: TGTGCCAGCAGTGGGGGCGGGAGCACAGATACGCAGTATTTT. Residues: CASSGGGSTDTQYF. Full variable domain (outside the CDR3, taken from reference TRBV9 and TRBJ2-3): DSGVTQTPKHLITATGQRVTLRCSPRSGDLSVYWYQQSLDQGLQFLIQYYNGEERAKGNILERFSAQQFPDLHSELNLSSLELGDSALYFCASSGGGSTDTQYFGPGTRLTVL.

In this sample, this clonotype turned up many times. This chain joins TRBV10-3 and TRBJ2-5; no clear D. Germline V CDR1 and CDR2: ENHRY, SYGVKD. The CDR3 sequence is 11 residues long. Trimming cost V 5 bases and J 5 bases, with 6 bases left between them. Written as DNA, the CDR3 is TGTGCCATCAGTCTTGGGGAGACCCAGTACTTC. This encodes CAISLGETQYF.

This clonotype was seen ten or more times. The chain has TRBV7-9 and TRBJ1-2; D gene unclear. CDR1 is SEHNR and CDR2 is FQNEAQ in the germline V gene (reference sequence). V lost 5 bases and J lost 4, with 17 bases in between. This CDR3 has 15 amino acids. This CDR3 reads CASSPLAAAIYGYTF. The CDR3 DNA follows: TGTGCCAGCAGCCCACTGGCGGCTGCAATCTATGGCTACACCTTC.

This chain links TRBV12-5 with TRBJ2-2; a possible D gene is TRBD2 (5 bases). The CDR3 extends over 17 amino acids. Germline CDR1 LGHNT, CDR2 FRNRAP. V lost 6 bases and J lost 7, with 24 bases in between. CDR3 in DNA: TGTGCTAGTGGCCCCCCAGGAGGACTCCTCCTCAGCGGGGAGCTGTTTTTT. This translates into CASGPPGGLLLSGELFF.

This clonotype was seen many times. V gene TRBV24-1 combines with J gene TRBJ2-7; D may be TRBD1 (5 bases). CDR1 KGHDR and CDR2 SFDVKD come from the germline V gene. The CDR3 loop spans 15 amino acids. Trimming shortened V by 4 bases and J by 2 bases, and 14 bases separated the two germline ends. The DNA of the CDR3 is TGTGCCACCAGTGACCCTACAGGAGCCGCCTACGAGCAGTACTTC. Translated, it gives CATSDPTGAAYEQYF.

V gene TRBV2 combines with J gene TRBJ1-2; D remains ambiguous. Germline CDR1 reads SNHLY; CDR2 reads FYNNEI. With 11 bases removed from V and 1 base from J, the gap between germline ends came to 8 bases. The CDR3 has 11 residues. The CDR3 reads CAQLVNYGYTF. DNA for the CDR3: TGTGCCCAACTGGTTAACTATGGCTACACCTTC.

This clonotype was picked up many times. The chain joins TRBV14 to TRBJ2-7; D remains unclear. CDR3 size: 14 residues. The germline V gene encodes CDR1 SGHDN and CDR2 FVKESK. Trimming removed 2 bases at V and 0 bases at J, with 8 bases between. The CDR3 loop reads CASSQQLNSYEQYF. CDR3 sequence (DNA): TGTGCCAGCAGCCAACAACTAAACTCCTACGAGCAGTACTTC.

The chain recombines TRBV29-1 with TRBJ1-5; D remains unclear. Trimming pared 4 bases from V and 4 bases from J, leaving 8 bases between. The germline V gene encodes CDR1 SQVTM and CDR2 ANQGSEA. The CDR3 has 12 residues. CDR3 sequence: CSVGGLNQPQHF. The CDR3 DNA sequence: TGCAGCGTTGGAGGGTTAAATCAGCCCCAGCATTTT.

Many counts were recorded for this clonotype. The J gene is TRBJ2-1, the V gene TRBV24-1; a weak D match, TRBD1 (6 bases). The CDR3 extends over 15 amino acids. Germline V gene data show CDR1 as KGHDR and CDR2 as SFDVKD. The V end lost 3 bases, the J end lost 5 bases, and 13 bases lay between the germline ends. This CDR3 is CATSDRDIRDNEQFF. CDR3 DNA: TGTGCCACCAGTGATAGGGACATCAGGGACAATGAGCAGTTCTTC.

At least ten counts were recorded for this clonotype. In nucleotides, the CDR3 is TGTGCCAGCAGTGAAAGGCCAGGGGGGCATTACGAGCAGTACTTC. It codes for CASSERPGGHYEQYF. The chain carries TRBV6-1 and TRBJ2-7, with a weak D call TRBD1 (7 bases). Germline V gives CDR1 MNHNS, CDR2 SASEGT. V lost 2 bases, J lost 4 bases, and 15 bases lay in between. The CDR3 runs to 15 residues.

The chain has TRBV7-4 and TRBJ2-3; 7 bases line up with TRBD2. Per germline, CDR1 SGHVT and CDR2 SQSDAQ. Unmatched junction bases numbered 7, after V lost 5 bases and J lost 5 bases. This CDR3 has 14 residues. Written as DNA, the CDR3 is TGTGCCAGCAGCGAGGACGGCGGGAGAGATACGCAGTATTTT. Its protein product is CASSEDGGRDTQYF.

The chain couples TRBV29-1 to TRBJ1-6, with D unclear. The germline CDR1 and CDR2 sequences are SQVTM and ANQGSEA. This CDR3 has 13 amino acids. Trimming cost V 7 bases and J 1 base, with 8 bases left between them. DNA of the CDR3: TGCAGCGGGAGGGTGTCCTATAATTCACCCCTCCACTTT. This codes for CSGRVSYNSPLHF.

This clonotype was observed a single time. Being one base from a much bigger clone, this may be a read error. This rearrangement joins TRBV5-1 to TRBJ2-7; TRBD1 agrees at 8 bases. This CDR3 is built from 18 residues. In germline, CDR1 is SGHRS, CDR2 YFSETQ. The CDR3 is CASSWTYDRGASSYKQYF. CDR3 in DNA: TGCGCCAGCAGCTGGACCTACGACAGGGGAGCGAGCTCCTACAAGCAGTACTTC.

In its sample, this clonotype was seen many times. This chain connects TRBV6-5 to TRBJ1-1, with unresolved D. The V gene's germline CDR1 is MNHEY and CDR2 SVGAGI. Trimming took off 0 bases at V and 4 bases at J, with 12 bases between the two ends. This CDR3 is built from 15 residues. The CDR3 loop reads CASSYSPSGSTEAFF. CDR3 nucleotide sequence: TGTGCCAGCAGTTACTCCCCCTCGGGTAGCACTGAAGCTTTCTTT.

The V and J genes are TRBV3-1 and TRBJ1-4; 12 nucleotides agree with TRBD1. The CDR3 runs to 20 residues. After removal of 8 bases from V and 0 bases from J, the junction contained 16 bases not matched to a gene. CDR1 and CDR2 from the germline V gene are LGHDT and YNNKEL (reference sequence). The CDR3 sequence is CASSPIPQGTGGPTNEKLFF. CDR3 DNA: TGTGCCAGCTCACCAATACCCCAGGGGACAGGGGGCCCAACTAATGAAAAACTGTTTTTT.

The gene calls are TRBV29-1 and TRBJ2-5, with 7 bases matching TRBD1. The ends lost 8 bases at V and 2 bases at J; junction bases unmatched: 5. Germline lookup yields CDR1 SQVTM and CDR2 ANQGSEA. The CDR3 has 12 amino acids. DNA for the CDR3: TGCAGCTTAGGCAGGGGGCAAGAGACCCAGTACTTC. Translating gives CSLGRGQETQYF. The whole variable domain, filled in from reference TRBV29-1 and TRBJ2-5, reads SAVISQKPSRDICQRGTSLTIQCQVDSQVTMMFWYRQQPGQSLTLIATANQGSEATYESGFVIDKFPISRPNLTFSTLTVSNMSPEDSSIYLCSLGRGQETQYFGPGTRLLVL.

The J gene is TRBJ1-1, the V gene TRBV6-4; a possible D gene is TRBD1 (6 bases). V was shortened by 10 bases and J by 4 bases, with 16 bases between the two germline ends. CDR1 is MRHNA, CDR2 SNTAGT, per germline. This CDR3 has 13 residues. The CDR3 loop reads CATHGKGGTEAFF. The DNA for the CDR3 is TGTGCCACCCACGGTAAGGGGGGCACTGAAGCTTTCTTT.

The rearrangement links TRBV29-1 to TRBJ1-2; D gene unclear. CDR1 and CDR2 (germline): SQVTM, ANQGSEA. The V gene lost 4 bases and the J gene lost 6 bases, with 12 bases spanning the gap. The length of the CDR3 is 12 residues. CDR3 sequence reads: CSVVLAVDGYTF. For the CDR3, the DNA is TGCAGCGTTGTACTAGCGGTGGATGGCTACACCTTC.

V and J are TRBV24-1 and TRBJ1-5, with 12 nucleotides matching TRBD1. V dropped 4 bases and J dropped 3; count of bases not matched to a gene: 9. CDR1 is KGHDR, CDR2 SFDVKD, per germline. This CDR3 spans 18 amino acids. The DNA of the CDR3 is TGTGCCACCAGTGACCACGGGACAGGGGGCGAAAACAATCAGCCCCAGCATTTT. This translates into CATSDHGTGGENNQPQHF.

On this clonotype itself: This may stem from a read error, because a much larger clone lies one nucleotide away. The gene calls are TRBV9 and TRBJ2-7; the D gene is possibly TRBD2 (6 bases). CDR3 size: 15 residues. Per the germline V gene, CDR1 is SGDLS and CDR2 is YYNGEE. DNA for the CDR3: TGTGCCAGCAGCGTAGCCCCCCAGGGAGGCTACGAGCGGTACTTC. Translation gives CASSVAPQGGYERYF.

The rearrangement links TRBV4-1 to TRBJ2-7; possible D gene TRBD1, 6 bases. The CDR3 runs 14 residues. Trimming took 2 bases from V and 2 from J, leaving 10 bases between them. Germline V gene lookup returns CDR1 MGHRA and CDR2 YSYEKL. Here the CDR3 reads CASSQLPGAYEQYF. DNA of the CDR3: TGCGCCAGCAGCCAACTCCCAGGGGCCTACGAGCAGTACTTC.

With respect to this clonotype: The missing conserved phenylalanine or tryptophan at the end of this CDR3 makes a read error likely. The CDR3 sequence: CASSLLGTGEYGYTL. CDR3 nucleotide sequence: TGTGCCAGCAGCTTATTGGGGACAGGGGAATATGGCTACACCCTC. The chain employs TRBV7-2 and TRBJ1-2, with 10 bases lining up with TRBD1. This CDR3 has 15 amino acids. Germline V gene lookup returns CDR1 SGHTA and CDR2 FQGNSA. Trimming cost V 2 bases and J 5 bases; bases outside gene matches: 5.

This clonotype was counted at least ten times. The J gene is TRBJ1-1, the V gene TRBV7-9; unclear D gene. V was cut by 8 bases and J by 1 base, with 8 bases left in between. The CDR3 covers 12 residues. Germline loops: CDR1 SEHNR, CDR2 FQNEAQ (reference sequence). In nucleotides, the CDR3 is TGTGCCAGCGAGGACGGGAACACTGAAGCTTTCTTT. It encodes CASEDGNTEAFF.

This sequence joins TRBV3-1 and TRBJ1-1; tentative D call: TRBD1 (5 bases). This CDR3 has 14 amino acids. Germline CDR1 LGHDT, CDR2 YNNKEL (reference sequence). With 5 bases removed from V and 0 bases from J, the gap between germline ends came to 10 bases. CDR3 sequence reads: CASSTGTVNTEAFF. CDR3 DNA: TGTGCCAGCAGCACCGGGACGGTGAACACTGAAGCTTTCTTT. The variable domain in full, completed from reference TRBV3-1 and TRBJ1-1, reads DTAVSQTPKYLVTQMGNDKSIKCEQNLGHDTMYWYKQDSKKFLKIMFSYNNKELIINETVPNRFSPKSPDKAHLNLHINSLELGDSAVYFCASSTGTVNTEAFFGQGTRLTVV.

A remark on this clonotype: The germline gene is not matched at one end of the junction; a read error may be the cause. CDR3 DNA sequence: TGCGCCAGCAGCCAAGGGGACACATCATCGAACACTGAGGCTTTCTTT. Translation gives CASSQGDTSSNTEAFF. V gene TRBV5-1 combines with J gene TRBJ1-1; possible D gene TRBD1, 6 bases. Germline CDR1 SGHRS, CDR2 YFSETQ. This CDR3 comprises 16 residues.

The chain links TRBV30 to TRBJ2-7, with D perhaps matching TRBD2 (5 bases). Looked up from germline, CDR1 is GTSNPN and CDR2 is SVGIG (reference sequence). The CDR3 length is 14 residues. Trimming left V 2 bases short and J 7 bases short, with 18 bases between. The CDR3 sequence is CAWSIGSSSGEQYF. The CDR3, as DNA: TGTGCCTGGAGTATCGGGTCTTCCTCGGGGGAGCAGTACTTC.